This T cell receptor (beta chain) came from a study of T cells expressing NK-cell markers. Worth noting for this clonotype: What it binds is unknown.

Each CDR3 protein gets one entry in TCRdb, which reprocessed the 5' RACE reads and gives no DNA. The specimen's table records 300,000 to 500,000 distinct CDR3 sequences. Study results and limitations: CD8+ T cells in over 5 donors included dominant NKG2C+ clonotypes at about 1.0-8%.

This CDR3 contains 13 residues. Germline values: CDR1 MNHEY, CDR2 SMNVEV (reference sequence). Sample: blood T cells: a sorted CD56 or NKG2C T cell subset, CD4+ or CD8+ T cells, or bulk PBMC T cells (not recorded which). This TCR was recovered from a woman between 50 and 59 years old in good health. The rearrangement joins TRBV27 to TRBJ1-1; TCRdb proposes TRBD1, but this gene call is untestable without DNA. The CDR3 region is CASSPQGQTEAFF.